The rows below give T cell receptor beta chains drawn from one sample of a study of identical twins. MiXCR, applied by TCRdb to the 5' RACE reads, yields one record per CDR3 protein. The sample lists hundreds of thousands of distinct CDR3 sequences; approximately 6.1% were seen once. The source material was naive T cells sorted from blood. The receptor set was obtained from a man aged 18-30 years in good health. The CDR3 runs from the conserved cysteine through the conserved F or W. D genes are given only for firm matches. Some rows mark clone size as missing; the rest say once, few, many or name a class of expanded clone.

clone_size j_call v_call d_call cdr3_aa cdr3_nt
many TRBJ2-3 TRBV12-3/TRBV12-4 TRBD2 CASSSNAGLAGGVDTQYF TGTGCCAGCAGTTCCAACGCGGGACTAGCGGGAGGTGTGGATACGCAGTATTTT
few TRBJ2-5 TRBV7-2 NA CASSLDTGHQETQYF TGTGCCAGCAGCTTAGATACAGGCCACCAAGAGACCCAGTACTTC
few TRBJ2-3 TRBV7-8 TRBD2 CASSLLAGAGSTDTQYF TGTGCCAGCAGCTTACTAGCGGGAGCTGGTAGCACAGATACGCAGTATTTT
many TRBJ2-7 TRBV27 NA CASRKGPYEQYF TGTGCCAGCAGGAAGGGTCCGTACGAGCAGTACTTC
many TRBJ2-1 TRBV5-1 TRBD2 CASSFPTSGHNEQFF TGCGCCAGCAGCTTCCCGACTAGCGGTCACAATGAGCAGTTCTTC
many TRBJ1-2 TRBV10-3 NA CAISESIVSRTGGYTF TGTGCCATCAGTGAGTCAATTGTCTCCCGGACGGGAGGCTACACCTTC
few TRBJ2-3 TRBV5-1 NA CASSLEIPDTQYF TGCGCCAGCAGCTTGGAAATTCCAGATACGCAGTATTTT
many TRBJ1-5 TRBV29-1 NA CSVEDTGQPQHF TGCAGCGTTGAAGATACGGGACAGCCCCAGCATTTT
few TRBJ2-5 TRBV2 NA CASSELPERETQYF TGTGCCAGCAGTGAACTACCCGAACGAGAGACCCAGTACTTC
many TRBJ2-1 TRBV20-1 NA CSARDGTPGDEQFF TGCAGTGCTAGAGACGGGACTCCCGGCGATGAGCAGTTCTTC
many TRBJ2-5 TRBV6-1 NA CASTRLARETQYF TGTGCCAGCACCCGGTTGGCTAGGGAGACCCAGTACTTC
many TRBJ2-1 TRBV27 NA CASSLSNRGPLTPFF TGTGCCAGCAGTTTATCGAACCGGGGACCGTTAACGCCGTTCTTC
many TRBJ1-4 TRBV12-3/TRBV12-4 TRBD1 CASSWTGVNEKLFF TGTGCCAGCAGTTGGACAGGGGTCAATGAAAAACTGTTTTTT
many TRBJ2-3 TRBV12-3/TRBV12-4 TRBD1 CASSFLTGKADTQYF TGTGCCAGCAGTTTCCTGACAGGGAAGGCAGATACGCAGTATTTT
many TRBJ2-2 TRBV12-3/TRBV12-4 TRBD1 CASSSPPGQSNTGELFF TGTGCCAGCAGTTCCCCCCCGGGACAGTCGAACACCGGGGAGCTGTTTTTT
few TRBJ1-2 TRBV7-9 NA CASSLTAMQGANYGYTF TGTGCCAGCAGCTTAACGGCAATGCAGGGTGCTAACTATGGCTACACCTTC
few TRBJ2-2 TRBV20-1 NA CSAREIQGSGELFF TGCAGTGCTAGAGAAATTCAGGGGTCCGGGGAGCTGTTTTTT
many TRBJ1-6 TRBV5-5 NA CASSPRVGSLHF TGTGCCAGCAGTCCGCGGGTTGGATCCCTCCACTTT
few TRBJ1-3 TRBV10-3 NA CAISQAGNTIYF TGTGCCATCAGCCAAGCTGGAAACACCATATATTTT
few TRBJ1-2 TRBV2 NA CASILNTYTF TGTGCCAGCATCCTAAATACTTACACCTTC
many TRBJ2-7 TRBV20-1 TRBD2 CSARDSETSGSAYEQYF TGCAGTGCTAGAGATTCAGAGACTAGCGGGAGCGCCTACGAGCAGTACTTC
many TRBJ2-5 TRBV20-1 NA CSSRDFGETQYF TGCAGTTCTAGGGACTTCGGGGAGACCCAGTACTTC
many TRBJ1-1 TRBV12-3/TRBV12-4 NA CASSWGLFQRTEAFF TGTGCCAGCAGCTGGGGCCTTTTCCAGAGGACTGAAGCTTTCTTT
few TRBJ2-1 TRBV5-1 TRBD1 CASSPVPGQGIEQFF TGCGCCAGCAGCCCAGTGCCGGGACAGGGGATTGAGCAGTTCTTC
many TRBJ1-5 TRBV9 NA CASSVAPNSNQPQHF TGTGCCAGCAGCGTAGCCCCAAATAGCAATCAGCCCCAGCATTTT
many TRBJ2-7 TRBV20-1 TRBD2 CSASGLADKRTDEQYF TGCAGTGCTAGCGGACTAGCGGATAAGAGGACCGACGAGCAGTACTTC
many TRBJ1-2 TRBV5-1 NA CASSPERDRGGYTF TGCGCCAGCAGCCCCGAACGGGATAGGGGTGGCTACACCTTC
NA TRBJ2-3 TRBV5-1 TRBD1 CASSLDRGVIDTQYF TGCGCCAGCAGCTTGGACAGGGGGGTAATAGATACGCAGTATTTT
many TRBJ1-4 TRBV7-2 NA CASSSIAATNEKLFF TGTGCCAGCAGCTCAATAGCCGCAACTAATGAAAAACTGTTTTTT
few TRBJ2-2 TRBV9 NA CASSVEGSTGELFF TGTGCCAGCAGCGTGGAGGGGAGCACCGGGGAGCTGTTTTTT
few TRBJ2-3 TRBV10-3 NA CAISESQGTDTQYF TGTGCCATCAGTGAGTCCCAGGGGACAGATACGCAGTATTTT
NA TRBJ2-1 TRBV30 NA CAWGSSYNEQFF TGTGCCTGGGGGAGCTCCTACAATGAGCAGTTCTTC
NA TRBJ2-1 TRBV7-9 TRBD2 CAGQRTSVSNEQFF TGTGCCGGTCAAAGGACTAGCGTAAGTAATGAGCAGTTCTTC
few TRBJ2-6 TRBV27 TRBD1 CASSETGAGANVLTF TGTGCCAGCAGCGAGACAGGGGCTGGGGCCAACGTCCTGACTTTC
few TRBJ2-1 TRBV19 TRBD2 CASSGGLAGGSDQGPYNEQFF TGTGCCAGTAGTGGGGGACTAGCGGGAGGGAGCGACCAGGGCCCCTACAATGAGCAGTTCTTC
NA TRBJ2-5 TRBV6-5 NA CASSSEPRQLPRRGETQYF TGTGCCAGCAGTTCCGAGCCCAGACAACTCCCCAGGAGGGGGGAGACCCAGTACTTC
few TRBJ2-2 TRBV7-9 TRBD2 CASSLVASGNTGELFF TGTGCCAGCAGCTTAGTTGCTAGCGGGAACACCGGGGAGCTGTTTTTT
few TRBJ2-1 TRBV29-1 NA CSVGSGRMYNEQFF TGCAGCGTTGGATCGGGACGGATGTACAATGAGCAGTTCTTC
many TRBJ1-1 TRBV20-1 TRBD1 CSARDSTRGRTEAFF TGCAGTGCTAGAGATTCTACCAGGGGGAGAACTGAAGCTTTCTTT
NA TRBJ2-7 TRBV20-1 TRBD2 CSERTSDGEQYF TGCAGTGAAAGGACTAGCGACGGCGAGCAGTACTTC
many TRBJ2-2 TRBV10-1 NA CASSAGTGELFF TGCGCCAGCAGTGCAGGCACCGGGGAGCTGTTTTTT
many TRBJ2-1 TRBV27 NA CASGSLATNEQFF TGTGCCAGCGGCTCGCTAGCGACGAATGAGCAGTTCTTC
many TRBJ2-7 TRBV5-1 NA CASSLDRQYSYEQYF TGCGCCAGCAGCTTGGACAGACAATACTCCTACGAGCAGTACTTC
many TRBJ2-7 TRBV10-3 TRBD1 CAISEPPTGIPVAYEQYF TGTGCCATCAGTGAGCCCCCGACAGGGATACCCGTGGCCTACGAGCAGTACTTC
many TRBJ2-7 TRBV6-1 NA CASRPLQGGELEQYF TGTGCCAGCAGACCCCTACAGGGAGGTGAATTGGAGCAGTACTTC
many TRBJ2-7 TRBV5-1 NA CASSVWGDEQYF TGCGCCAGCAGCGTTTGGGGAGACGAGCAGTACTTC
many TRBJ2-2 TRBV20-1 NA CRRSGRPNTGELFF TGCAGGCGGTCCGGCCGCCCGAACACCGGGGAGCTGTTTTTT
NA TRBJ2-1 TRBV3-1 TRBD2 CASSHYIAGRWDEQFF TGTGCCAGCAGCCACTATATAGCGGGACGGTGGGATGAGCAGTTCTTC
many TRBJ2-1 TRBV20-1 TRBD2 CSASRASGPRQQFF TGCAGTGCTAGTCGGGCTAGCGGGCCCCGTCAGCAGTTCTTC
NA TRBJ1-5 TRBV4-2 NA CASSQERLGQGNQPQHF TGTGCCAGCAGCCAAGAAAGGTTAGGGCAGGGAAATCAGCCCCAGCATTTT
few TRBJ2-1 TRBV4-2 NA CASSQETGLANNEQFF TGTGCCAGCAGCCAAGAAACAGGACTGGCAAACAATGAGCAGTTCTTC
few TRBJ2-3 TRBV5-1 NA CASSLEWNTDTQYF TGCGCCAGCAGCTTGGAGTGGAACACAGATACGCAGTATTTT
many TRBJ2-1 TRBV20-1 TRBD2 CSARLLAGGPGEQFF TGCAGTGCCCGCTTACTAGCGGGAGGGCCTGGTGAGCAGTTCTTC
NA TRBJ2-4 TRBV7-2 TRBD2 CASSLVGRGAKNIQYF TGTGCCAGCAGCTTAGTCGGGAGGGGAGCCAAAAACATTCAGTACTTC
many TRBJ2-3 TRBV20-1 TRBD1 CSATPRTGGLDTQYF TGCAGTGCTACCCCCCGGACAGGGGGATTGGATACGCAGTATTTT
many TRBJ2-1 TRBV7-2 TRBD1 CASSLRQGAHEQFF TGTGCCAGCAGCTTAAGACAGGGGGCGCATGAGCAGTTCTTC
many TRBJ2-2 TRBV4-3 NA CASSQDRGPGELFF TGCGCCAGCAGCCAAGATCGGGGGCCCGGGGAGCTGTTTTTT
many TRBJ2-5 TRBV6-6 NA CASSYSTGVAQYF TGTGCCAGCAGTTACTCCACGGGAGTAGCCCAGTACTTC
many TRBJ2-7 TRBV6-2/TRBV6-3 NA CASTPGGHEQYF TGTGCCAGCACCCCCGGCGGCCACGAGCAGTACTTC
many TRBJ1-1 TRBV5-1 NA CASSSTNLNTEAFF TGCGCCAGCAGCTCGACAAATCTGAACACTGAAGCTTTCTTT